The rows below give T cell receptor beta chains drawn from one sample of a study of T cell repertoires in cytomegalovirus infection. For these TCRs, the target antigens are not known. TCRdb reprocessed the reads with MiXCR, giving one entry per CDR3 protein. There are 700,000 to 850,000 distinct CDR3 sequences in the sample; about 30% occur only once, and around an eighth lies in the top ten. The material was cultured CD8+ T cells from PBMCs, obtained from culture after CMV antigen stimulation. The receptors stem from a human donor in good health (CMV status not recorded). Some clones in this sample may be carry-over from other donors' samples. CDR3s include the opening cysteine and the closing phenylalanine or tryptophan. The listing skips clone size in some rows; elsewhere it reads once, few, many or a size class.

clone size: -
J gene: TRBJ1-2
V gene: TRBV25-1
CDR3 protein: CASSEYWDRDDGYTF

clone size: -
J gene: TRBJ1-2
V gene: TRBV7-9
CDR3 protein: CASSLAQAAATYGYTF

clone size: many
J gene: TRBJ1-3
V gene: TRBV7-2
CDR3 protein: CASSLGGGSGNTIYF

clone size: -
J gene: TRBJ1-2
V gene: TRBV15
CDR3 protein: CATSRDPTGSKDGYTF

clone size: -
J gene: TRBJ1-2
V gene: TRBV6-1
CDR3 protein: CASPQGDFMGYTF

clone size: many
J gene: TRBJ2-1
V gene: TRBV7-9
CDR3 protein: CASSLARRQWSYNEQFF

clone size: few
J gene: TRBJ1-2
V gene: TRBV7-2
CDR3 protein: CASSSYPTWQLANYGYTF

clone size: -
J gene: TRBJ2-1
V gene: TRBV27
CDR3 protein: CASSLYYPSGDSYNEQFF

clone size: -
J gene: TRBJ1-4
V gene: TRBV20-1
CDR3 protein: CSASKQGLGKLFF

clone size: -
J gene: TRBJ1-1
V gene: TRBV19
CDR3 protein: CASSIERNTEAFF

clone size: many
J gene: TRBJ1-2
V gene: TRBV7-2
CDR3 protein: CATLQGKGYTF

clone size: -
J gene: TRBJ2-7
V gene: TRBV6-1
CDR3 protein: CASSEARQGLF

clone size: few
J gene: TRBJ1-1
V gene: TRBV7-9
CDR3 protein: CASSRTINTEAFF

clone size: few
J gene: TRBJ2-1
V gene: TRBV7-3
CDR3 protein: CASARGDSGFGEQFF

clone size: few
J gene: TRBJ2-1
V gene: TRBV7-8
CDR3 protein: CASSWRVAGGHEQFF

clone size: -
J gene: TRBJ1-5
V gene: TRBV28
CDR3 protein: CASSPGLNSNQPQHF

clone size: -
J gene: TRBJ1-1
V gene: TRBV6-2/TRBV6-3
CDR3 protein: CASSYGDGYTEAFF